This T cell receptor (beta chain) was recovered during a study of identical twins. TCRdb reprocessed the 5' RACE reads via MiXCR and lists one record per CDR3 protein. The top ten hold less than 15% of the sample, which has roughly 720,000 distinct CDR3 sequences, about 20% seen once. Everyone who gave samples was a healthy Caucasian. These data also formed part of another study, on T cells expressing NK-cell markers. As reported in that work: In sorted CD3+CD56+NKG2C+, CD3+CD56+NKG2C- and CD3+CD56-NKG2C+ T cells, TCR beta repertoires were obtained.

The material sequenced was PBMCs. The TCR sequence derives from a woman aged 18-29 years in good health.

DNA for the CDR3: TGTGCCAGCAGCATAGGGACCCGTCGCGAGACTTACGAGCAGTACTTC. Its translation: CASSIGTRRETYEQYF. The chain couples TRBV12-3 or TRBV12-4 to TRBJ2-7; possibly TRBD1 or TRBD2 for D (5 bases each). The CDR3 spans 16 residues. Trimming took 6 bases from V and 4 from J, leaving 22 bases between them.